The clone carrying this TCR beta chain occurred once. This sample was included in a study of blood T cell repertoires in COVID-19. V lost 3 bases and J 6 bases, leaving 11 bases between the germline ends. The CDR3 consists of 13 residues. The germline V gene has CDR1 LNHNV and CDR2 YYDKDF (reference sequence). Sequencing used immunoSEQ multiplex PCR; TCRdb keeps in-frame clones, though not all of them. The table has just under 55,000 clones, more than 90% seen once; the top ten hold 3.5% to 5%. The receptor comes from a man aged 45-65 years with acute or convalescent COVID-19. The V and J genes are TRBV15 and TRBJ1-2; D is possibly TRBD1 (5 bases). The sample taken for sequencing was peripheral blood. The CDR3 protein is CATSRDKVDGYTF. As DNA, the CDR3 is TGTGCCACCAGCAGGGACAAAGTCGATGGCTACACCTTC.